This is a list of T cell receptor beta chains from one sample in a study of T cell repertoires in cytomegalovirus infection. TCRdb re-called the reads with MiXCR, one entry per CDR3 protein. Seen here are 200,000 or so distinct CDR3 sequences, approximately 30% observed once, and the top ten hold approximately 31%. Sequencing input: PBMCs. The receptor set was obtained from a human donor in good health (CMV status not recorded). Some clones in this sample may be carry-over from other donors' samples. The conserved cysteine and the conserved F or W are not part of the CDR3 here. D genes are given only for firm matches.

d_call	v_call	cdr3_aa
.	TRBV11-2	ASSFRGGAGANVLT
.	TRBV6-5	ASSHDSFYT
.	TRBV7-2	ASSRDTLAKNIQY
.	TRBV7-2	ASSSNRVLNQPQH
TRBD1	TRBV7-2	ASSSWIRQGTQYDEQY
TRBD2	TRBV6-1	ASSTSGGHTGELF
.	TRBV7-3	ASSLTTAGELF
.	TRBV19	ASSTLLNEQF
.	TRBV7-9	ASSAGTYGYT
.	TRBV7-2	ASSLSGMEETQY
TRBD1	TRBV18	ASSQSTLGQGATEAF
.	TRBV7-2	ASSPQGDSTEAF
.	TRBV12-3/TRBV12-4	ASTIGHQETQY
.	TRBV10-2	ASWGPGELF
.	TRBV4-3	ASSQDGRGSTEAF
.	TRBV19	ASSGPWNTEAF
.	TRBV7-2	ASSLARVEKLF
.	TRBV2	ASSVDRTYEQY
TRBD1	TRBV2	ASSPPTGISYEQY
.	TRBV19	ASSKWTSGNTIY
TRBD1	TRBV5-1	ASSEDRGRSEAF
.	TRBV19	ASSIGSYEQY
TRBD1	TRBV5-6	ASSSDRVYNEQF